These T cell receptor beta chains were read from a single sample in a study of T cell changes during pregnancy in multiple sclerosis. Clones were read by immunoSEQ multiplex PCR, and TCRdb kept only the in-frame ones, dropping some. The table has roughly 40,000 clones, more than 90% seen once; the top ten hold 1% to 1.5%. Source: peripheral blood, taken before pregnancy. The receptors were gathered from a female donor with multiple sclerosis, enrolled in a pregnancy study. The CDR3 runs from the conserved cysteine through the conserved F or W. The order of the fields is J gene, D gene, CDR3 length, clone size, V gene, CDR3 DNA, CDR3 protein. The D gene is left open where the match is weak. Clone size appears in some rows only: once, few, many, or a class for an expanded clone.

TRBJ2-1,TRBD2,17,NA,TRBV7-2,TGTGCCAGCAGCTCAAGCCATCTAGCGGGAGGCTACAATGAGCAGTTCTTC,CASSSSHLAGGYNEQFF
TRBJ1-6,NA,12,NA,TRBV9,TGTGCCAGTGGCCCCCGGGATGCCCCCCTCCACTTT,CASGPRDAPLHF
TRBJ2-5,NA,13,NA,TRBV28,TGTGCCAGCAGTCAGGGGACCCAAGAGACCCAGTACTTC,CASSQGTQETQYF
TRBJ1-1,TRBD1,14,few,TRBV28,TGTGCCAGCAGCTCGACAGGGGGCTTCACTGAAGCTTTCTTT,CASSSTGGFTEAFF
TRBJ2-5,NA,12,NA,TRBV11-2,TGTGCCAGCAGCTTGACAGGACAGACCCAGTACTTC,CASSLTGQTQYF
TRBJ1-2,NA,14,NA,TRBV6-5,TGTGCCAGCAGTTACTCGCCGGGTGACTATGGCTACACCTTC,CASSYSPGDYGYTF
TRBJ2-5,TRBD2,15,NA,TRBV4-2,TGTGCCAGCAGCCAAGATTGGACTAGCGAGGAGACCCAGTACTTC,CASSQDWTSEETQYF
TRBJ1-2,NA,13,once,TRBV28,TGTGCCAGCAGTGTCCAGTGGAACTATGGCTACACCTTC,CASSVQWNYGYTF
TRBJ2-1,TRBD2,14,once,TRBV10-3,TGTGCCATCAGTCTCACTAGCGGGAGCAATGAGCAGTTCTTC,CAISLTSGSNEQFF
TRBJ1-2,TRBD1,14,NA,TRBV6-1,TGTGCCAGCCACCAGGACAGGGATAACTATGGCTACACCTTC,CASHQDRDNYGYTF
TRBJ1-4,TRBD1,13,NA,TRBV19,TGTGCCAGTAGTAACAGGGGGACGGAAAAACTGTTTTTT,CASSNRGTEKLFF
TRBJ2-5,NA,13,NA,TRBV7-9,TGTGCCAGCAGCTTACGGGTCGGGGAGACCCAGTACTTC,CASSLRVGETQYF
TRBJ2-3,TRBD2,13,NA,TRBV29-1,TGCAGCGTTCTAGGCGGGAGGCCAGATACGCAGTATTTT,CSVLGGRPDTQYF
TRBJ1-1,NA,12,NA,TRBV6-5,TGTGCCAGCAGTTACGGGGGCTCTGAAGCTTTCTTT,CASSYGGSEAFF
TRBJ2-2,TRBD1,15,NA,TRBV4-1,TGCGCCAGCAGCCAAGCCGGACAGGGTTCCGGGGAGCTGTTTTTT,CASSQAGQGSGELFF
TRBJ2-5,NA,12,NA,TRBV5-6,TGTGCCAGCAGCTTTAACGAGGAGACCCAGTACTTC,CASSFNEETQYF
TRBJ1-3,TRBD1,15,once,TRBV7-2,TGTGCCAGCAGCCTGGAACAGGGGCCCGGAAACACCATATATTTT,CASSLEQGPGNTIYF
TRBJ1-2,NA,16,NA,TRBV5-4,TGTGCCAGCAGCTCTACCGCGGGGCAAGCTAACTATGGCTACACCTTC,CASSSTAGQANYGYTF
TRBJ2-1,NA,14,NA,TRBV7-2,TGTGCCAGCAGCCTGGGACTGAATTACAATGAGCAGTTCTTC,CASSLGLNYNEQFF
TRBJ1-4,TRBD1,16,NA,TRBV4-1,TGCGCCAGCAGCCTACGACCGGGACAGATAAATGAAAAACTGTTTTTT,CASSLRPGQINEKLFF
TRBJ1-1,NA,11,few,TRBV29-1,TGCAGCGTTGGGGGGCCCACTGAAGCTTTCTTT,CSVGGPTEAFF
TRBJ2-7,TRBD2,16,NA,TRBV4-1,TGCGCCAGCAGGCCCACCGGGACTAGCGTCCCCTACGAGCAGTACTTC,CASRPTGTSVPYEQYF
TRBJ1-2,TRBD1,15,NA,TRBV6-6,TGTGCCAGCAGTTACTCCGACAGGGCGAACTATGGCTACACCTTC,CASSYSDRANYGYTF
TRBJ2-2,NA,14,NA,TRBV5-1,TGCGCCAGCAGCTTCTCAGGGGTCGGTGGGGAGCTGTTTTTT,CASSFSGVGGELFF
TRBJ2-2,NA,16,NA,TRBV7-2,TGTGCCAGCAGCCAGGCGGGGAGGAAGGGAACCGGGGAGCTGTTTTTT,CASSQAGRKGTGELFF
TRBJ1-3,NA,14,NA,TRBV27,TGTGCCAGCAGCCCTGCTACCTCTGGAAACACCATATATTTT,CASSPATSGNTIYF
TRBJ2-3,TRBD2,18,NA,TRBV9,TGTGCCAGCAGCGTAGAATATAGCGGGAGGGTCAGCACAGATACGCAGTATTTT,CASSVEYSGRVSTDTQYF
TRBJ2-4,TRBD2,20,NA,TRBV4-1,TGCGCCAGCAGCCCTATGCATCACGCGGTAGCGGGAGGGAGGGAAAACATTCAGTACTTC,CASSPMHHAVAGGRENIQYF
TRBJ2-7,TRBD1,14,once,TRBV11-2,TGTGCCAGCAGCTTGGGACAGGTTCCATACGAGCAGTACTTC,CASSLGQVPYEQYF
TRBJ1-4,NA,15,NA,TRBV5-6,TGTGCCAGCAGCGTCTTGGACAGAAAAAATGAAAAACTGTTTTTT,CASSVLDRKNEKLFF
TRBJ2-1,NA,14,NA,TRBV27,TGTGCCAGCAGTTCGGGAGTGTCCTACAATGAGCAGTTCTTC,CASSSGVSYNEQFF
TRBJ1-1,TRBD1,14,NA,TRBV5-6,TGTGCCAGCAGCTACGGGACAGGTGTTACTGAAGCTTTCTTT,CASSYGTGVTEAFF
TRBJ2-2,NA,14,NA,TRBV11-3,TGTGCCAGCAGCTTAGCCCCAGGTACCGGGGAGCTGTTTTTT,CASSLAPGTGELFF
TRBJ2-7,NA,18,NA,TRBV4-3,TGCGCCAGCAGCCAAGATTTAAGGGGGGGCTACGAGCCTGACGAGCAGTACTTC,CASSQDLRGGYEPDEQYF
TRBJ2-7,NA,15,once,TRBV5-5,TGTGCCAGCAGCTTGATGGGTCAGGTCCCCGACGAGCAGTACTTC,CASSLMGQVPDEQYF
TRBJ2-1,NA,14,NA,TRBV7-9,TGTGCCAGCAGCGCCAGGACAGGAGGGAATGAGCAGTTCTTC,CASSARTGGNEQFF
TRBJ1-1,NA,13,NA,TRBV11-2,TGTGCCAGCAGCTTAATCGGGGATACTGAAGCTTTCTTT,CASSLIGDTEAFF